The 16 T cell receptor beta chains presented below share a single source sample, sequenced in a study of shared clonotypes between healthy human individuals. Data came from immunoSEQ multiplex PCR; TCRdb stores just in-frame clones and leaves some out. Here the sample spans 600,000 to 700,000 clones, around 73% being singletons. The specimen was memory CD4+ T cells sorted from blood. The subset denotes: CD45RA-negative fraction. The receptor set was obtained from a woman between 25 and 40 years old in good health.

The chain employs TRBV27 and TRBJ2-5; D is unresolved. The germline V and J ends were trimmed by 3 bases and 2 bases, with 7 bases remaining between them. Germline loops: CDR1 MNHEY, CDR2 SMNVEV (reference sequence). This CDR3 is 13 amino acids long. CDR3 coding DNA: TGTGCCAGCAGTTTCGTGGATCAAGAGACCCAGTACTTC. Translation gives CASSFVDQETQYF.

On this clone: At one end the junction does not follow the germline gene, possibly because of a read error. This sequence joins TRBV2 and TRBJ2-7; 9 bases match TRBD2. The CDR3 extends over 15 amino acids. Germline V gives CDR1 SNHLY, CDR2 FYNNEI. CDR3 nucleotide sequence: TGTGCCAGCAGCGAAGGGCTAGCGGGACGCTACGAGCAGTACTTC. Protein: CASSEGLAGRYEQYF.

The CDR3 bases are TGTGCCAGCAGCCCGAGTGCGGTCGGGGTAAATGAGCAGTTCTTC. Translating it yields CASSPSAVGVNEQFF. The rearrangement joins TRBV7-2 to TRBJ2-1, with D tentatively TRBD2 (5 bases). The germline CDR1 and CDR2 sequences are SGHTA and FQGNSA. With 5 bases removed from V and 7 bases from J, the gap between germline ends came to 18 bases. The CDR3 extends over 15 amino acids.

Remarks on this clone: This CDR3 is also generated by other DNA sequences in the sample. The V and J genes are TRBV30 and TRBJ1-5; 8 nucleotides align to TRBD1. Per germline, CDR1 GTSNPN and CDR2 SVGIG (reference sequence). This CDR3 region has 15 residues. The ends lost 1 base at V and 1 base at J; junction bases unmatched: 3. This CDR3 is CAWSGRTGSNQPQHF. CDR3 DNA: TGTGCCTGGAGTGGGAGGACAGGGAGCAATCAGCCCCAGCATTTT.

The chain links TRBV18 to TRBJ2-5, with D possibly being TRBD2 (6 bases). The germline V gene has CDR1 KGHSH and CDR2 LQKENI. The CDR3 has 12 residues. V was cut by 3 bases and J by 5 bases, with 7 bases left in between. The CDR3 here is CASSPGRETQYF. CDR3 sequence (DNA): TGTGCCAGCTCACCTGGGAGGGAGACCCAGTACTTC.

J is TRBJ1-5 and V is TRBV11-3; tentatively, D is TRBD1 (5 bases). Trimming shortened V by 8 bases and J by 5 bases, and 19 bases separated the two germline ends. The CDR3 contains 15 residues. CDR1 and CDR2 from the germline V gene are SGHNT and YENEEA. Here the CDR3 DNA reads TGTGCCAGCGAGGGAAATGAATGGGGCGATCAGCCCCAGCATTTT. Encoded protein: CASEGNEWGDQPQHF.

This clone was seen once. V is TRBV27 and J is TRBJ2-2; possibly TRBD1 or TRBD2 for D (5 bases each). Germline CDR1 reads MNHEY; CDR2 reads SMNVEV (reference sequence). Trimming shortened V by 6 bases and J by 2 bases, and 13 bases separated the two germline ends. This CDR3 is 15 amino acids long. In DNA, the CDR3 is TGTGCCAGCAGGGAGGACAAGATCAACACCGGGGAGCTGTTTTTT. Translation: CASREDKINTGELFF.

This chain uses TRBV23-1 with TRBJ1-1; D gene unclear. TRBV23-1 is designated an ORF whose function remains uncertain. Trimming stripped 4 bases from V and 10 bases from J, with 22 bases between. The CDR3 totals 15 residues. The CDR3 DNA reads as TGCGCCAGCAGTCCATATCCGAGACCTCCCACGGCAGCTTTCTTT. Translation gives CASSPYPRPPTAAFF.

The rearrangement links TRBV11-3 to TRBJ2-1; D uncertain. The germline V gene encodes CDR1 SGHNT and CDR2 YENEEA. Between the trimmed V and J ends, which lost 4 bases and 9 bases, there was a span of 13 bases. The CDR3 loop spans 13 amino acids. The CDR3 region has the DNA TGTGCCAGCAGCTCCATATCGGGTGGTGAGCAGTTCTTC. It codes for CASSSISGGEQFF.

This clone was detected only once. The CDR3 DNA sequence: TGCAGCGTTGCTGCGGGTAGCACAGATACGCAGTATTTT. Translating gives CSVAAGSTDTQYF. The V call is TRBV29-1, the J call TRBJ2-3; maybe TRBD2 (5 bases). CDR1 and CDR2 (germline): SQVTM, ANQGSEA. The V end lost 4 bases, the J end lost 0 bases, and 8 bases lay between the germline ends. The CDR3 has 13 amino acids.

V and J are TRBV27 and TRBJ2-7; TRBD1 is a possible D gene (5 bases). CDR3 length equals 13 residues. With 8 bases removed from V and 2 bases from J, the gap between germline ends came to 13 bases. Germline CDR1 and CDR2: MNHEY and SMNVEV (reference sequence). Here the CDR3 reads CASSRVGPYEQYF. DNA for the CDR3: TGTGCCAGCTCTCGGGTGGGGCCCTACGAGCAGTACTTC.

The chain employs TRBV11-2 and TRBJ2-7; D is unclear. Trimming shortened V by 5 bases and J by 0 bases, and 11 bases separated the two germline ends. Per germline, CDR1 SGHAT and CDR2 FQNNGV. CDR3 size: 14 residues. In DNA, the CDR3 is TGTGCCAGCAGCCCCCAATCTAGCTCCTACGAGCAGTACTTC. Translated, it gives CASSPQSSSYEQYF.

This clone has a single count. The chain joins TRBV28 to TRBJ2-1; no firm D call. CDR3 length equals 15 residues. With 6 bases removed from V and 0 bases from J, the gap between germline ends came to 12 bases. The V gene's germline CDR1 is MDHEN and CDR2 SYDVKM. The CDR3 reads CASSQFQSSYNEQFF. CDR3 in DNA: TGTGCCAGCAGCCAGTTCCAGAGCTCCTACAATGAGCAGTTCTTC.

The J gene is TRBJ2-7, the V gene TRBV19; TRBD2 matches at 7 bases. The junction had 4 bases not matched to a gene; V was cut back by 7 bases and J by 1 base. Germline CDR1 and CDR2: LNHDA and SQIVND (reference sequence). The CDR3 is 13 residues long. CDR3 nucleotide sequence: TGTGCCAGTACGGGGCGGGAGTCCTACGAGCAGTACTTC. Amino acid sequence: CASTGRESYEQYF.

This sequence joins TRBV19 and TRBJ2-2; 9 bases fit TRBD2. The germline gives CDR1 LNHDA, CDR2 SQIVND (reference sequence). The CDR3 runs to 16 residues. V trimming: 6 bases; J trimming: 0 bases; junction bases outside the gene matches: 5. This CDR3 reads CASRRRGGANTGELFF. Here the CDR3 DNA reads TGTGCCAGTAGGCGGCGGGGGGGAGCGAACACCGGGGAGCTGTTTTTT.

This chain uses TRBV7-2 with TRBJ2-5; D gene uncertain. The CDR3 has 14 amino acids. Germline CDR1 is SGHTA and CDR2 is FQGNSA. The V end was cut by 1 base, the J end by 4 bases, with 10 bases between. Here the CDR3 reads CASSLGSGLETQYF. The DNA of the CDR3 is TGTGCCAGCAGCTTAGGGTCTGGGTTAGAGACCCAGTACTTC.